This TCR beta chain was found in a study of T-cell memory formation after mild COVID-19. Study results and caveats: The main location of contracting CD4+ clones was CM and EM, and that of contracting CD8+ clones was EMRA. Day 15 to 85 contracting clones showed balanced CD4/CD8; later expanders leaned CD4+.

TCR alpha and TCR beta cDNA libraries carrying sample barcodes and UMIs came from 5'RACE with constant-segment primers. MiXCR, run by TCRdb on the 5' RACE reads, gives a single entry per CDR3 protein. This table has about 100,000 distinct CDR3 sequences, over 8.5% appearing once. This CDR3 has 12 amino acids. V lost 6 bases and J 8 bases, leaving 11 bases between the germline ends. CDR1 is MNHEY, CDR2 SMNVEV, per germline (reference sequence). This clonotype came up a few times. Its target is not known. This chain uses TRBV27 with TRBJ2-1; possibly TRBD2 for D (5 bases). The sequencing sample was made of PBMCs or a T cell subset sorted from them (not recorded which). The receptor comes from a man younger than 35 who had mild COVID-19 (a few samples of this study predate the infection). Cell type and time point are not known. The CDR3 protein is CASRPTRDEQFF. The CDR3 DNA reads TGTGCCAGCAGGCCAACTAGGGATGAGCAGTTCTTC.